This T cell receptor (beta chain) was identified in a study of CXCR3-negative and CXCR3-positive naive CD8 T cells. Study conclusions and caveats: The study found CXCR3 expression partially decreased after cryopreservation and ran most assays on fresh PBMCs. CXCR3-positive naive cells carried more hydrophobic TRB CDR3s than CXCR3-negative ones. Within a donor, both naive subsets shared TRBV-TRBJ usage, unlike memory cells.

About this clonotype itself: Its antigen is unidentified.

UMI-labeled 5' RACE TRB cDNA libraries were prepared from the cells. TCRdb re-called the 5' RACE reads, yielding one record per CDR3 amino acid sequence without DNA. The specimen's table records around 140,000 distinct CDR3 sequences. Sorting was done in triplicate for each CD8+ T cell subset (about 300,000 cells each). Phenotypically, naive CD8+ T cells corresponded to CD45RO-CCR7+CD27+CD95-. This TCR came from a human donor in good health. Some clones in this sample may be carry-over from other donors' samples. Specimen: naive CXCR3+ CD8+ T cells from blood. Subset given: CD45RO-CCR7+CD27+CD95- naive CD8+ T cells expressing CXCR3 (TNR3+).

CDR3 sequence: CASSLVRPGPAYEQYF. The rearrangement links TRBV7-9 to TRBJ2-7; TCRdb names TRBD1, which stays unverified in the absence of DNA. The V gene's germline CDR1 is SEHNR and CDR2 FQNEAQ (reference sequence). The CDR3 runs to 16 residues.